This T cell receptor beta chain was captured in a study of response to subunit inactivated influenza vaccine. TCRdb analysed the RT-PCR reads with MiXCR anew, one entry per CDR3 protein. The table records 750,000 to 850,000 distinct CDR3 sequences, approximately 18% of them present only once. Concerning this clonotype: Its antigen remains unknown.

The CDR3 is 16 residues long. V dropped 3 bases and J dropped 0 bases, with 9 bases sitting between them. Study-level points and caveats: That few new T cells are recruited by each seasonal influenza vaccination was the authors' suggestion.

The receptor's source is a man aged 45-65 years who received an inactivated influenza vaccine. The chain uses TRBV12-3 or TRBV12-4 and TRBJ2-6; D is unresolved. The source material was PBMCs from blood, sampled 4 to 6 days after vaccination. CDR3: CASSFGRVSGANVLTF. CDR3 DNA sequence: TGTGCCAGCAGTTTCGGCCGAGTCTCTGGGGCCAACGTCCTGACTTTC.